This TCR beta chain was obtained from a study of Tregs in tolerant kidney transplant recipients. The nonmyeloablative bone marrow transplants came from related graft donors, with transient mixed chimerism. CD4+CD25+CD127- Tregs, CD4+CD25- non-Tregs, CD4 and CD8 cells were sorted. Assay used: immunoSEQ multiplex PCR; TCRdb lists only in-frame clones, some missing. The sample yields 100,000 or so clones, approximately 93% seen once. About this clone itself: The antigen is not known.

The study's findings and limits: Donor-specific Treg expansion exceeded global Treg expansion in tolerant patients, suggesting antigen drive. The small number of patients limits these findings pending further validation. Nucleotide sequences could not be compared across some patients' samples due to primer changes.

Germline V gene data show CDR1 as SGHRS and CDR2 as YFSETQ. V lost 1 base to trimming and J lost 5 bases; unmatched junction nucleotides: 6. This CDR3 region has 15 residues. The sequences come from CD4+ T cells from blood (PBMCs), collected 12 months after the transplant. The chain carries TRBV5-1 and TRBJ2-5; 9 nucleotides line up with TRBD2. This receptor was obtained from a human patient who received a combined kidney and bone marrow transplant. Some of the T cells may derive from the graft donor. This CDR3 is CASSLSRGGRETQYF. The CDR3 bases are TGCGCCAGCAGCTTGTCGCGGGGGGGCCGGGAGACCCAGTACTTC.